This TCR beta chain is drawn from a study of shared clonotypes between healthy human individuals. Only in-frame clones appear in the TCRdb table, and some are missing; sequencing was by immunoSEQ multiplex PCR. The sample yields about 2 million clones, over 85% seen once. This CDR3 contains 15 residues. The V gene end was trimmed by 6 bases and the J gene end by 3 bases; junction bases not matched to a gene: 2. Germline CDR1 reads MNHEY; CDR2 reads SMNVEV (reference sequence). What was sequenced was naive CD4+ T cells sorted from blood. Subset defined: CD45RA+ positively selected. The receptor was derived from a man aged 18 to 29 in good health. This chain connects TRBV27 to TRBJ1-6; the match to TRBD1 covers 10 bases. The CDR3 coding sequence is TGTGCCAGCAGGACAGGGGGCGTCTATAATTCACCCCTCCACTTT. It is translated as CASRTGGVYNSPLHF.